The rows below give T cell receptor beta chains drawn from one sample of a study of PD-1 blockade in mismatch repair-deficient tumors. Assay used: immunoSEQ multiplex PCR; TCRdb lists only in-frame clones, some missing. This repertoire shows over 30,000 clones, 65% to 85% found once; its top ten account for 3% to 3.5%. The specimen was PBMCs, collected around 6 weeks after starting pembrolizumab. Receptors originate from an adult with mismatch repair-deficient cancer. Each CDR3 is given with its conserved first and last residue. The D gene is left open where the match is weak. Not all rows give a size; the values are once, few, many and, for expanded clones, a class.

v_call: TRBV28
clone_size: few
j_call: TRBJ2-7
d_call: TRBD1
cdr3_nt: TGTGCCAGCACCCCAGGGACAGCCCCCTACGAGCAGTACTTC
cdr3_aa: CASTPGTAPYEQYF

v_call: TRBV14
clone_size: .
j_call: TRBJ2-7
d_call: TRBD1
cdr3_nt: TGTGCCAGCAGCTTAGGACAGGGGTTCCACGAGCAGTACTTC
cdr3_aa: CASSLGQGFHEQYF

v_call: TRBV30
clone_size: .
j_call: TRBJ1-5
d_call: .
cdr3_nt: TGTGCCTGGAGTAACACAGGGTTTCAGCCCCAGCATTTT
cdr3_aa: CAWSNTGFQPQHF

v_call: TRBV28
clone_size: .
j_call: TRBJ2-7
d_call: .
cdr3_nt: TGTGCCAGCAGTTTATTTACCTACGAGCAGTACTTC
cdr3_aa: CASSLFTYEQYF

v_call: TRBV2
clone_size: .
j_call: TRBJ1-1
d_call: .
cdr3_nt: TGTGCCAGCAGGGTGAGGGGGTTCATGAACACTGAAGCTTTCTTT
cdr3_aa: CASRVRGFMNTEAFF

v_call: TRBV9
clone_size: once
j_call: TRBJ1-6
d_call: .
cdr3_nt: TGTGCCAGCAGCGTAGGCGTCGCAGGGGCTTCACCCCTCCACTTT
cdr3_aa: CASSVGVAGASPLHF

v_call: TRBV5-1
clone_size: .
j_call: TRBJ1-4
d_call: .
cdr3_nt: TGCGCCAGCAGCTGGTTGGGGGGTATTTGGGAAAAACTGTTTTTT
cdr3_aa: CASSWLGGIWEKLFF

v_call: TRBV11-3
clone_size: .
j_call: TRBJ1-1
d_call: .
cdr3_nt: TGTGCCAGCAGCTTGGGACAGAACACTGAAGCTTTCTTT
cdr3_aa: CASSLGQNTEAFF

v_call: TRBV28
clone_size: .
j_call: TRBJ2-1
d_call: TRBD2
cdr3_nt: TGTGCCAGCAGTCCTTGGGGGGGCGGGAGGGCAAACGATGAGCAGTTCTTC
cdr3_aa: CASSPWGGGRANDEQFF

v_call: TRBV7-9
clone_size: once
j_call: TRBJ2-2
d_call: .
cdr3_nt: TGTGCCAGCAGCTCCTACTACGCCGGGGGGGAGCTGTTTTTT
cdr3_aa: CASSSYYAGGELFF

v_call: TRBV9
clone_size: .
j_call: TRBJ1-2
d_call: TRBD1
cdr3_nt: TGTGCCAGCAGCTCCCACGGGACAGGGGCTAACTATGGCTACACCTTC
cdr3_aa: CASSSHGTGANYGYTF

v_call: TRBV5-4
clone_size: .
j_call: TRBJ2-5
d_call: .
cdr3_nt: TGTGCCAGCAGCTCGGGACACTTGTACCAAGAGACCCAGTACTTC
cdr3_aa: CASSSGHLYQETQYF

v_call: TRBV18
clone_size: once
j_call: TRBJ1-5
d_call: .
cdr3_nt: TGTGCCAGCTCACCGGTTGCGGGGGTCAATCAGCCCCAGCATTTT
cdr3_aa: CASSPVAGVNQPQHF

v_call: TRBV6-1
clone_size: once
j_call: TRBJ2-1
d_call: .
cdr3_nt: TGTGCCAGCAGCCACCAGGGGTCCTACAATGAGCAGTTCTTC
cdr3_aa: CASSHQGSYNEQFF

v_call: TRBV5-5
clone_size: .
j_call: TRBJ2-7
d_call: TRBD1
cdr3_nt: TGTGCCAGCAGCTTGGAGGGACAGGCGGGCTACGAGCAGTACTTC
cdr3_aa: CASSLEGQAGYEQYF

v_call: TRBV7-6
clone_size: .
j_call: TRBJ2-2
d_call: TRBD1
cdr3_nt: TGTGCCAGCAGCTTGGGACAGGATGGCACCGGGGAGCTGTTTTTT
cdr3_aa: CASSLGQDGTGELFF

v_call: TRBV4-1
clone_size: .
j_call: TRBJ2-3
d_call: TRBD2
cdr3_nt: TGCGCCAGCAGTCGGGGGAGGGAAAGCACAGATACGCAGTATTTT
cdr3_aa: CASSRGRESTDTQYF

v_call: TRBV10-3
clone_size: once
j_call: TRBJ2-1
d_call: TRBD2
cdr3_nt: TGTGCCGTCGGGCGGGAGGGGAATGAGCAGTTCTTC
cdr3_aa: CAVGREGNEQFF

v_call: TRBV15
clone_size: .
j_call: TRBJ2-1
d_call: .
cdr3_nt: TGTGCCACCAGCAGAGATAAGGGACACCCCTACAATGAGCAGTTCTTC
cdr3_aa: CATSRDKGHPYNEQFF

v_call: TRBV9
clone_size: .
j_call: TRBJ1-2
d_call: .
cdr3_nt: TGTGCCAGCAGCGTATCCCGACAGCAATATGGCTACACCTTC
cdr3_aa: CASSVSRQQYGYTF

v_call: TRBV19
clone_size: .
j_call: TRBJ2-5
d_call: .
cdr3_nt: TGTGCCAGTAGTCCCGGCCGGATCGGGGAGACCCAGTACTTC
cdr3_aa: CASSPGRIGETQYF

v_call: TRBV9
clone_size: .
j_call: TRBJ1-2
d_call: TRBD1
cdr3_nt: TGTGCCAGCAGCGCCCTCAGGACAGGAACTAACTATGGCTACACCTTC
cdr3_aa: CASSALRTGTNYGYTF

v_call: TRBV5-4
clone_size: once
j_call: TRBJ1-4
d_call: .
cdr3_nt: TGTGCCAGCAGCTTGGGGGGAGGAAGACAGTCTGAAAAACTGTTTTTT
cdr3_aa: CASSLGGGRQSEKLFF

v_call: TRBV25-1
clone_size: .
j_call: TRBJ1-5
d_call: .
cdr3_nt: TGTGCCAGCAGTGCGCAGGGCGACAATCAGCCCCAGCATTTT
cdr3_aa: CASSAQGDNQPQHF

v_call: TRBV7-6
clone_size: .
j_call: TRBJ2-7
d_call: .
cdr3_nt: TGTGCCAGCAGCTTAGTTCCTTCTGGAGGGGCCTCCTACGAGCAGTACTTC
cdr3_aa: CASSLVPSGGASYEQYF

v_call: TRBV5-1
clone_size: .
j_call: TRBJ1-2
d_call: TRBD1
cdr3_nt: TGCGCCAGCAGCTTGGGGACAGGGGGCGCCTCTGGCTACACCTTC
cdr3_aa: CASSLGTGGASGYTF

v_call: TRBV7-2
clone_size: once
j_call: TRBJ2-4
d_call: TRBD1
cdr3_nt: TGTGCCAGCAGCTTGGGGACAGGGGGTCAGTACTTC
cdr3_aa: CASSLGTGGQYF

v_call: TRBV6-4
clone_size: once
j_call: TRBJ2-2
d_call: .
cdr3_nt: TGTGCCAGCTGTCTCACAGCCTCGAACACCGGGGAGCTGTTTTTT
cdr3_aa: CASCLTASNTGELFF

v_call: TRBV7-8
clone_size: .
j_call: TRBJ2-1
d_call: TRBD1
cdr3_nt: TGTGCCAGCAGCTTAGTCGGCAGGGGGCCATCCAATGAGCAGTTCTTC
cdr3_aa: CASSLVGRGPSNEQFF

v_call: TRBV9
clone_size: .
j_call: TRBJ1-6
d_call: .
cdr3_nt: TGTGCCAGCAGCGTAGATCTCAGTTCACCCCTCCACTTT
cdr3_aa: CASSVDLSSPLHF

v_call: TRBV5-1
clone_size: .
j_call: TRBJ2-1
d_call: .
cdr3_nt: TGCGCCAGCAGCTTGGGAGATCCGGAGGGGAATGAGCAGTTCTTC
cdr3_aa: CASSLGDPEGNEQFF

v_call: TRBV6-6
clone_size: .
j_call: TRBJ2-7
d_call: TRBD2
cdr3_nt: TGTGCCAGCAGTGGCGGACTAGCGGGAGGATCCTACGAGCAGTACTTC
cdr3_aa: CASSGGLAGGSYEQYF

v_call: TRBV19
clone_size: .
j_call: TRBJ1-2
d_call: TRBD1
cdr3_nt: TGTGCCAGTAGGAAGAGACAGGGGACAAGCGGCTATGGCTACACCTTC
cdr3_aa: CASRKRQGTSGYGYTF

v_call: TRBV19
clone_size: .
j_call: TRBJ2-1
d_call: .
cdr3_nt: TGTGCCAGTAGTATCGCGGGTTCGAGTAATGAGCAGTTCTTC
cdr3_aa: CASSIAGSSNEQFF

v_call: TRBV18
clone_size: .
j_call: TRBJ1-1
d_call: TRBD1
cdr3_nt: TGTGCCAGCTCACCGTGGGACAGGGCACTGAACACTGAAGCTTTCTTT
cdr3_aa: CASSPWDRALNTEAFF

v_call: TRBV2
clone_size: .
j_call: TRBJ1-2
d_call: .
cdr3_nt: TGTGCCAGCAGTATACGTCCGAAGGGGGATGGCTACACCTTC
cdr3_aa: CASSIRPKGDGYTF

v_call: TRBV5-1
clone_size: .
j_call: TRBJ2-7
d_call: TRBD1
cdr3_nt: TGCGCCAGCAGCTCCGGACAGGGGGCAACCTACGAGCAGTACTTC
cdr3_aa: CASSSGQGATYEQYF

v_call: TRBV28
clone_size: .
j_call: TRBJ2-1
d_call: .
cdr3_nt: TGTGCCAGCAGCCCCCAGGGGCGGGGGACACACTCCTACAATGAGCAGTTCTTC
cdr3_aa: CASSPQGRGTHSYNEQFF

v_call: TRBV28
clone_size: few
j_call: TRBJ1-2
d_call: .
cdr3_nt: TGTGCCAGCTCTTTTCCTGACAGGATAGGCTACACCTTC
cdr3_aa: CASSFPDRIGYTF

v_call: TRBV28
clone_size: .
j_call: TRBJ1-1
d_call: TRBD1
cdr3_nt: TGTGCCAGCAGTGACCCGGCCGGGACAGGGGGAACTGAAGCTTTCTTT
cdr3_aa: CASSDPAGTGGTEAFF

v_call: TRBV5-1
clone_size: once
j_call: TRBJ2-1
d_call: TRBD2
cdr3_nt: TGCGCCAGCAGGCCCGGACTAGCGAACTACAATGAGCAGTTCTTC
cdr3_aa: CASRPGLANYNEQFF

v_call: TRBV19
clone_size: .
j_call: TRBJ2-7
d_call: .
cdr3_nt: TGTGCCAGTTCTGGGGCCCCCTTGTTTCTAAGCCGCGAGCAGTACTTC
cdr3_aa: CASSGAPLFLSREQYF

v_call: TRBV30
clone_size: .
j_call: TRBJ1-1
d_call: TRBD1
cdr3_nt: TGTGCCTGGAGAGAACAGGGGGCTGAGGGAGCTTTCTTT
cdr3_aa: CAWREQGAEGAFF

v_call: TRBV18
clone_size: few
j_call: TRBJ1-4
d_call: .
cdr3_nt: TGTGCCAGCTCTCGGGTTGAAAAACTGTTTTTT
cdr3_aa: CASSRVEKLFF

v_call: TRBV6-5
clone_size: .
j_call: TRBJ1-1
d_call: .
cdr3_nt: TGTGCCAGCAGTAGCAGGGTGAAGTCGAACGCTGAAGCTTTCTTT
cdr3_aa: CASSSRVKSNAEAFF

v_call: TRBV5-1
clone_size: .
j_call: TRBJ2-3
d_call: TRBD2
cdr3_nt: TGCGCCAGCAGCTTGACTAGCGGGAGGGCAATAGATACGCAGTATTTT
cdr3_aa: CASSLTSGRAIDTQYF

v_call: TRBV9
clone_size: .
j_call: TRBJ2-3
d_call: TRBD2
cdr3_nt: TGTGCCAGCAGCGTAGGGTCTAGCGGGAGTATCGCAGATACGCAGTATTTT
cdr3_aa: CASSVGSSGSIADTQYF

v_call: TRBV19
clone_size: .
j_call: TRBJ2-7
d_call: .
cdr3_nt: TGTGCCAGTAGTATTTCCGCTGGGGGCAGCTCCTACGAGCAGTACTTC
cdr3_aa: CASSISAGGSSYEQYF